This T cell receptor beta chain stems from a study of neurological immune-mediated disorders. TCRdb called the 5' RACE reads again in MiXCR, with one record for every CDR3 protein. The sample holds about 48,000 distinct CDR3 sequences, 4.5% to 7% seen once. V was cut by 0 bases and J by 10 bases, with 11 bases left in between. Germline assignment: CDR1 SGHKS and CDR2 YYEKEE (reference sequence). The CDR3 totals 14 residues. The rearrangement links TRBV5-5 to TRBJ1-6; no firm D call. The sequenced material came from CD4+ T cells from blood. This TCR came from a young woman with multiple sclerosis. Here the CDR3 reads CASSLDSDISPLHF. The CDR3 DNA is TGTGCCAGCAGCTTGGACAGTGATATCTCACCCCTCCACTTT.